What follows are 20 T cell receptor beta chains derived from one specimen sequenced in a study of blood T cell repertoires in COVID-19. Only in-frame clones appear in the TCRdb table, and some are missing; sequencing was by immunoSEQ multiplex PCR. This table has about 78,000 clones, 90% appearing once. Sequenced material: peripheral blood. Source of these receptors: a woman aged 45-60 years in a cohort sampled during active COVID-19.

V gene TRBV18 combines with J gene TRBJ1-1, with 11 positions matching TRBD1. V shed 3 bases, J shed 3 bases, and the junction held 12 bases outside the gene matches. From germline, CDR1 is KGHSH and CDR2 LQKENI. CDR3 size: 18 residues. CDR3 nucleotides: TGTGCCAGCTCACCGAGAGTGCTCGGGACAGGGGGATACACTGAAGCTTTCTTT. It specifies CASSPRVLGTGGYTEAFF.

The chain recombines TRBV18 with TRBJ2-2, with D possibly being TRBD2 (5 bases). The length of the CDR3 is 14 residues. V was shortened by 11 bases and J by 0 bases, with 13 bases between the two germline ends. From germline, CDR1 is KGHSH and CDR2 LQKENI. The CDR3 DNA reads TGTGCCGCCGGAGAGGGCACGAACACCGGGGAGCTGTTTTTT. The encoded protein is CAAGEGTNTGELFF.

The CDR3 spells CASSLGGVRYNQPQHF. For the CDR3, the DNA is TGTGCCAGCAGTTTAGGCGGGGTGAGGTACAATCAGCCCCAGCATTTT. The V call is TRBV28, the J call TRBJ1-5, with D unclear. Deletions cut 2 bases from V and 3 bases from J, with 14 bases between. The germline gives CDR1 MDHEN, CDR2 SYDVKM. This CDR3 comprises 16 residues.

CDR3 nucleotide sequence: TGTGCCAGCAGTTACCAGAGCGGAAACGAGCAGTACTTC. Translation gives CASSYQSGNEQYF. The V call is TRBV6-5, the J call TRBJ2-7; a weak D match, TRBD2 (5 bases). Between the trimmed V and J ends, which lost 2 bases and 5 bases, there was a span of 10 bases. The CDR3 covers 13 residues. Germline-derived CDR1 and CDR2 are MNHEY and SVGAGI.

The rearrangement links TRBV7-2 to TRBJ2-2; TRBD2 agrees at 12 bases. The trim removed 3 bases at V and 5 bases at J, leaving 7 bases unmatched. The CDR3 runs 17 residues. Germline lookup yields CDR1 SGHTA and CDR2 FQGNSA. The CDR3 coding sequence is TGTGCCAGCAGCTTGTTTGGACTAGCGGGAAATACCGGGGAGCTGTTTTTT. Its protein is CASSLFGLAGNTGELFF.

The chain combines TRBV5-1 with TRBJ2-5; TRBD1 agrees at 9 bases. Germline V lookup: CDR1 SGHRS, CDR2 YFSETQ. The CDR3 length is 16 residues. V shed 4 bases and J 6 bases; nucleotides not matched to a gene: 13. The CDR3, as DNA: TGCGCCAGCAGCCCACAGGGGGCGATATTCTTAAAGACCCAGTACTTC. It encodes CASSPQGAIFLKTQYF. The whole variable domain, filled in from reference TRBV5-1 and TRBJ2-5, reads KAGVTQTPRYLIKTRGQQVTLSCSPISGHRSVSWYQQTPGQGLQFLFEYFSETQRNKGNFPGRFSGRQFSNSRSEMNVSTLELGDSALYLCASSPQGAIFLKTQYFGPGTRLLVL.

The chain combines TRBV14 with TRBJ1-1; 7 bases match TRBD1. Germline lookup yields CDR1 SGHDN and CDR2 FVKESK. V shed 3 bases and J 3 bases; nucleotides not matched to a gene: 16. The CDR3 is made up of 18 amino acids. CDR3 nucleotides: TGTGCCAGCAGCCAGGAACAGGGGAAGGGTACAGGGGACACTGAAGCTTTCTTT. This codes for CASSQEQGKGTGDTEAFF.

The chain employs TRBV7-9 and TRBJ2-3, with unresolved D. V was shortened by 5 bases and J by 0 bases, with 3 bases between the two germline ends. The CDR3 has 12 amino acids. In germline, CDR1 is SEHNR, CDR2 FQNEAQ (reference sequence). The CDR3 sequence is CASSPSTDTQYF. CDR3 nucleotides: TGTGCCAGCAGCCCTAGCACAGATACGCAGTATTTT.

The CDR3 bases are TGTGCCAGCAGCACGCGGGCAAGCTTTTATGGCTACACCTTC. It yields the protein CASSTRASFYGYTF. The V and J genes are TRBV7-2 and TRBJ1-2, with no clear D. Germline V gene sequence: CDR1 SGHTA, CDR2 FQGNSA. V lost 5 bases, J lost 5 bases, and 15 bases lay in between. CDR3 size: 14 residues.

The CDR3 DNA reads as TGTGCCAGTTGGGGACAGCCTAGCGAGCAGTACTTC. It codes for CASWGQPSEQYF. J is TRBJ2-7 and V is TRBV28; 7 bases are shared with TRBD1. This CDR3 comprises 12 residues. Germline trimming cut 9 bases from V and 6 bases from J; bases unmatched to any gene: 8. The germline gives CDR1 MDHEN, CDR2 SYDVKM. The whole variable domain, remainder taken from reference TRBV28 and TRBJ2-7, is DVKVTQSSRYLVKRTGEKVFLECVQDMDHENMFWYRQDPGLGLRLIYFSYDVKMKEKGDIPEGYSVSREKKERFSLILESASTNQTSMYLCASWGQPSEQYFGPGTRLTVT.

The rearrangement joins TRBV7-9 to TRBJ1-3, with 7 nucleotides matching TRBD1. This CDR3 has 15 residues. CDR1 and CDR2 (germline): SEHNR, FQNEAQ (reference sequence). The V segment lost 1 base and the J segment 2 bases; nucleotides outside the gene matches: 2. The chain's CDR3 is CASSLETGAGNTIYF. The DNA of the CDR3 is TGTGCCAGCAGCTTAGAAACAGGGGCTGGAAACACCATATATTTT.

This chain uses TRBV6-2 or TRBV6-3 with TRBJ1-2; D unresolved. With 2 bases removed from V and 7 bases from J, the gap between germline ends came to 17 bases. CDR3 length: 15 residues. CDR1 and CDR2 (germline): MNHEY, SVGEGT. CDR3 DNA sequence: TGTGCCAGCAGTTACGGGCTCTCCTCGGGGTCTGGCTACACCTTC. Encoded protein: CASSYGLSSGSGYTF.

The V call is TRBV28, the J call TRBJ2-7; tentative D call: TRBD1 (6 bases). This CDR3 has 12 residues. Trimming stripped 5 bases from V and 3 bases from J, with 8 bases between. CDR1 and CDR2 from the germline V gene are MDHEN and SYDVKM. The CDR3 spells CASSGDNYEQYF. CDR3 in DNA: TGTGCCAGCAGTGGGGACAACTACGAGCAGTACTTC.

The rearrangement links TRBV23-1 to TRBJ1-2; the match to TRBD1 covers 8 bases. TRBV23-1 is an ORF for which the function is uncertain. J lost 8 bases, V lost 4 bases, and 9 bases had no gene match. The CDR3 runs to 14 residues. As DNA, the CDR3 is TGCGCCAGCAGTCCCTTCCAGGGGGCGTGGGGCTACACCTTC. Translating it yields CASSPFQGAWGYTF.

This chain uses TRBV19 with TRBJ2-2; D may be TRBD1 (5 bases). The CDR3 is 18 residues long. Germline-derived CDR1 and CDR2 are LNHDA and SQIVND (reference sequence). The ends were cut back, 7 bases at V and 6 bases at J, with 27 bases in the middle. The CDR3 reads CASTPSSAGYPRSGELFF. CDR3 DNA sequence: TGTGCCAGTACCCCTTCCTCAGCAGGGTACCCGAGATCCGGGGAGCTGTTTTTT.

The chain employs TRBV19 and TRBJ2-1; 13 bases are a match to TRBD2. V shed 3 bases, J shed 10 bases, and the junction held 15 bases outside the gene matches. Germline CDR1 reads LNHDA; CDR2 reads SQIVND (reference sequence). The CDR3 has 18 amino acids. As DNA, the CDR3 is TGTGCCAGTAGTATGGCTCCGGGACTAGCGGGACCGCCAGGGGAGCAGTTCTTC. Translating gives CASSMAPGLAGPPGEQFF.

The chain is built from TRBV5-6 and TRBJ2-1, with TRBD2 identical over 12 bases. The J segment lost 5 bases and the V segment lost 4 bases, leaving 7 bases of the junction unmatched. This CDR3 comprises 16 residues. From germline, CDR1 is SGHDT and CDR2 YYEEEE. CDR3 DNA sequence: TGTGCCAGCAGCCCCCGACTAGCGGGAGTAGACAATGAGCAGTTCTTC. Protein sequence: CASSPRLAGVDNEQFF.

This chain connects TRBV28 to TRBJ2-7; the D gene is possibly TRBD2 (6 bases). V shed 10 bases and J shed 2 bases, with 21 bases lying between them. Germline loops: CDR1 MDHEN, CDR2 SYDVKM. The CDR3 totals 15 residues. The CDR3 here is CATVIPGTGTYEQYF. For the CDR3, the DNA is TGTGCCACAGTTATACCCGGGACTGGAACCTACGAGCAGTACTTC.

This clone appeared a single time. The CDR3 DNA is TGTGCCAGCAGCCTTACGGGGACAGGGTCTCCTCGGCTCCACTTT. It encodes CASSLTGTGSPRLHF. The chain combines TRBV14 with TRBJ1-6; 9 positions match TRBD1. V dropped 4 bases and J dropped 16; count of bases not matched to a gene: 14. CDR1 SGHDN and CDR2 FVKESK come from the germline V gene. The CDR3 loop spans 15 amino acids. The full variable domain, with the rest looked up from reference TRBV14 and TRBJ1-6, is EAGVTQFPSHSVIEKGQTVTLRCDPISGHDNLYWYRRVMGKEIKFLLHFVKESKQDESGMPNNRFLAERTGGTYSTLKVQPAELEDSGVYFCASSLTGTGSPRLHFGNGTRLTVT.

The rearrangement links TRBV25-1 to TRBJ1-1; tentative D call: TRBD1 (5 bases). Germline loops: CDR1 MGHDK, CDR2 SYGVNS. Trimming removed 1 base at V and 0 bases at J, with 9 bases between. The CDR3 covers 15 residues. The CDR3 loop reads CASSESGHLNTEAFF. The CDR3 DNA reads as TGTGCCAGCAGTGAATCAGGACACCTGAACACTGAAGCTTTCTTT.